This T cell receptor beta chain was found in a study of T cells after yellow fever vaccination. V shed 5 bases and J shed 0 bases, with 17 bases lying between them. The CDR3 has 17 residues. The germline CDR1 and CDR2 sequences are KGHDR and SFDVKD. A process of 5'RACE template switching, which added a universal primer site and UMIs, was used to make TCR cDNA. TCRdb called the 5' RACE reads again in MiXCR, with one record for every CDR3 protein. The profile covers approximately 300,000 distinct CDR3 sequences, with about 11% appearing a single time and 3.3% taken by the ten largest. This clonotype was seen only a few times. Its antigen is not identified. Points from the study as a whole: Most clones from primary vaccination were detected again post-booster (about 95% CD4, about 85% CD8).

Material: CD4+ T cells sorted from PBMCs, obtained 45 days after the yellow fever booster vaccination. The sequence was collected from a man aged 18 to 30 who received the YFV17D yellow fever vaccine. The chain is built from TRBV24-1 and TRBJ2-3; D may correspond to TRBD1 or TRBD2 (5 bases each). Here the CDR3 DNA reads TGTGCCACCAGTGGTTTCAACAGGACTTCTAGCACAGATACGCAGTATTTT. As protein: CATSGFNRTSSTDTQYF.